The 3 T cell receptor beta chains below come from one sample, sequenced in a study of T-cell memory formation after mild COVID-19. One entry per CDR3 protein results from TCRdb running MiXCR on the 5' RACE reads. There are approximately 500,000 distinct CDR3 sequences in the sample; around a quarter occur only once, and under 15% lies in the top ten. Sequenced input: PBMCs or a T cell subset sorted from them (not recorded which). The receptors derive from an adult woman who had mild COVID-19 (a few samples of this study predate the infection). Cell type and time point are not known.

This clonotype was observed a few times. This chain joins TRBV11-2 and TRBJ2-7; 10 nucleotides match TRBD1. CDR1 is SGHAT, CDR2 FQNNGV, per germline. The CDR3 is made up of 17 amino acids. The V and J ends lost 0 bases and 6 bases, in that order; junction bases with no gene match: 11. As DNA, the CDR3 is TGTGCCAGCAGCTTAGAGGGGCCGGGGACAGGGGCGGGCGAGCAGTACTTC. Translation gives CASSLEGPGTGAGEQYF.

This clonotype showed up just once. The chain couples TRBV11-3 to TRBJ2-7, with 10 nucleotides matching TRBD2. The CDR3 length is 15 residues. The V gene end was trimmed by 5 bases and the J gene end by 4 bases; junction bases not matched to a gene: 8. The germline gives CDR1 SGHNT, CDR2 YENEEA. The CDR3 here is CASSQVLAGEYEQYF. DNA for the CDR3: TGTGCCAGCAGCCAGGTCCTAGCGGGAGAGTACGAGCAGTACTTC.

The CDR3 is CASSILRLRTYNEQFF. The CDR3 DNA is TGTGCCAGCAGCATCTTAAGACTACGAACCTACAATGAGCAGTTCTTC. The chain employs TRBV3-1 and TRBJ2-1; the D gene is possibly TRBD2 (5 bases). The V end lost 5 bases, the J end lost 2 bases, and 16 bases lay between the germline ends. Germline V gives CDR1 LGHDT, CDR2 YNNKEL (reference sequence). The CDR3 loop spans 16 amino acids.